Detailed here is one TCR beta chain. The CDR3 consists of 14 residues. CDR1 is LGHDT and CDR2 is YNNKEL in the germline V gene (reference sequence). V was shortened by 4 bases and J by 5 bases, with 15 bases between the two germline ends. The data were obtained in a study of blood T cell repertoires in COVID-19. The table came from immunoSEQ multiplex PCR; TCRdb's copy has only in-frame clones and leaves some out. This table has 100,000 to 150,000 clones, 80% to 90% appearing once. The sample consisted of peripheral blood. This chain joins TRBV3-1 (or the pseudogene TRBV3-2) and TRBJ2-7, with TRBD1 as a possible D gene (6 bases). This receptor was identified in a middle-aged man with active or convalescent COVID-19. DNA of the CDR3: TGTGCCAGCAGCCCGCACGACAGGTCCGACGAGCAGTACTTC. This gives the protein CASSPHDRSDEQYF.